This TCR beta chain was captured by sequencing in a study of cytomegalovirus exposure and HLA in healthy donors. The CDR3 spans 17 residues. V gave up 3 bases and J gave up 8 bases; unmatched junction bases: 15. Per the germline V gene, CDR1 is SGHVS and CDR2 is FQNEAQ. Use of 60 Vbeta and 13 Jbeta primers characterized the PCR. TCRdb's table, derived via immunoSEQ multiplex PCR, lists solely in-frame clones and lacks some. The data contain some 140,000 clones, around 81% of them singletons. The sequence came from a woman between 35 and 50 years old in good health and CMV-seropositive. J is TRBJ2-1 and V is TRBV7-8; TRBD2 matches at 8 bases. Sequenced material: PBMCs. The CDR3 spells CASSFASLAVSQHEQFF. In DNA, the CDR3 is TGTGCCAGCAGCTTCGCCTCACTAGCGGTTAGCCAGCATGAGCAGTTCTTC.